The clone carrying this TCR beta chain was counted a single time. Antigen: not known. The record originates from a study of shared clonotypes between healthy human individuals. Notes on the study in general: Sample collection involved blood only; tissue repertoires are likely different.

The assay was immunoSEQ multiplex PCR, and TCRdb's table has in-frame clones only and misses some. The data hold a few million clones, with just over 90% observed a single time. Per the germline V gene, CDR1 is SGHTA and CDR2 is FQGNSA. With 5 bases removed from V and 5 bases from J, the gap between germline ends came to 12 bases. The CDR3 contains 13 residues. This chain links TRBV7-2 with TRBJ2-5, with no clear D. The clonotype was recovered from a man aged 18 to 29 in good health. Some clones in this sample may be carry-over from other donors' samples. Sequenced sample: naive CD4+ T cells from PBMCs. Subset in this sample: CD45RA+ positively selected. The DNA of the CDR3 is TGTGCCAGCAGCCCAAGGTCCCGCGAGACCCAGTACTTC. It specifies CASSPRSRETQYF.